This TCR beta chain was identified in a study of naive and memory T cell subsets. The sample holds a few counts of this clonotype. Both TRBC1 and TRBC2 were covered by a beta constant-region primer of two equimolar oligonucleotides. From the UMI-ligation and nested PCR reads, TCRdb called clonotypes with MiXCR, one entry per CDR3 protein. The profile shows approximately 85,000 distinct CDR3 sequences, more than 6.5% of them singletons. The TCR sequence derives from a human donor in good health. Sequencing used central memory CD4+ T cells from blood.

The CDR3 DNA reads TGTGCCAGCAGTTACCCTAGGGCTGGGTTCGGTGAGCAGTTCTTC. Translating gives CASSYPRAGFGEQFF. The chain recombines TRBV6-8 with TRBJ2-1, with D unresolved. The germline gives CDR1 MNHGY, CDR2 SAAAGT. This CDR3 is built from 15 residues. V was clipped by 2 bases and J by 9 bases, with 17 bases between them.